The 9 T cell receptor beta chains presented below share a single source sample, sequenced in a study of OX40 agonist ivuxolimab in advanced cancers. The table came from immunoSEQ multiplex PCR; TCRdb's copy has only in-frame clones and leaves some out. The sample yields about 80,000 clones, about 90% seen once. Sequences were derived from CD4+ or CD8+ T cells sorted from blood, sampled in a trial of the OX40 agonist ivuxolimab. Receptor source: an adult with an advanced solid tumor such as melanoma, head and neck, liver or kidney cancer.

The genes are TRBV11-2 and TRBJ1-2; D is perhaps TRBD1 (5 bases). The germline CDR1 and CDR2 sequences are SGHAT and FQNNGV. Trimming took 1 base from V and 6 from J, leaving 21 bases between them. This CDR3 is 17 amino acids long. In nucleotides, the CDR3 is TGTGCCAGCAGCTTAGGAATTCTAGGGCAGGGAGGTAATGGCTACACCTTC. Protein sequence: CASSLGILGQGGNGYTF. The variable domain in full, with the rest retrieved from reference TRBV11-2 and TRBJ1-2, is EAGVAQSPRYKIIEKRQSVAFWCNPISGHATLYWYQQILGQGPKLLIQFQNNGVVDDSQLPKDRFSAERLKGVDSTLKIQPAKLEDSAVYLCASSLGILGQGGNGYTFGSGTRLTVV.

The rearrangement links TRBV19 to TRBJ1-4; TRBD1 is a possible D gene (6 bases). The CDR3 runs 15 residues. Trimming pared 1 base from V and 7 bases from J, leaving 13 bases between. CDR1 is LNHDA, CDR2 SQIVND, per germline (reference sequence). The CDR3 region is CASSIVGGAREKLFF. DNA of the CDR3: TGTGCCAGTAGTATAGTGGGGGGGGCGCGTGAAAAACTGTTTTTT.

The chain links TRBV7-2 to TRBJ2-7, with TRBD1 matching over 10 bases. Germline V gene sequence: CDR1 SGHTA, CDR2 FQGNSA. The trim removed 6 bases at V and 3 bases at J, leaving 8 bases unmatched. The CDR3 has 15 amino acids. The CDR3 DNA follows: TGTGCCAGCAGTTCGGGTTGGACAGGGGGCTACGAGCAGTACTTC. This sequence encodes CASSSGWTGGYEQYF.

J is TRBJ2-1 and V is TRBV6-4, with D perhaps matching TRBD1 or TRBD2 (5 bases each). Trimming stripped 9 bases from V and 8 bases from J, with 11 bases between. There are 11 residues in the CDR3. CDR1 is MRHNA, CDR2 SNTAGT, per germline. The CDR3 DNA reads as TGTGCCAGTTCCGAGGGGCATGAGCAGTTCTTC. Protein sequence: CASSEGHEQFF.

The V and J genes are TRBV6-1 and TRBJ1-2; 7 bases are a match to TRBD1. Per the germline V gene, CDR1 is MNHNS and CDR2 is SASEGT. The J segment lost 0 bases and the V segment lost 7 bases, leaving 8 bases of the junction unmatched. The CDR3 totals 15 residues. The chain's CDR3 is CASTTGDSSNYGYTF. CDR3 DNA sequence: TGTGCCAGCACTACCGGGGACAGTTCTAACTATGGCTACACCTTC.

The chain carries TRBV10-2 and TRBJ1-1; possibly TRBD1 for D (6 bases). Germline loops: CDR1 WSHSY, CDR2 SAAADI. CDR3 length: 16 residues. The V and J ends lost 7 bases and 1 base respectively, with 19 bases between them. The CDR3 nucleotides read TGCGCCAGCACAGACCTTGGGAGGGGGAAGAACACTGAAGCTTTCTTT. Translated, it gives CASTDLGRGKNTEAFF.

This clone was picked up one time. The chain employs TRBV30 and TRBJ2-1; TRBD2 aligns across 10 bases. Germline V gene data show CDR1 as GTSNPN and CDR2 as SVGIG (reference sequence). The CDR3 contains 15 residues. The V gene end was trimmed by 2 bases and the J gene end by 4 bases; junction bases not matched to a gene: 5. CDR3: CAWSSGTSEYNEQFF. DNA of the CDR3: TGTGCCTGGAGTAGCGGGACTAGCGAGTACAATGAGCAGTTCTTC.

CDR3 in DNA: TGTGCCAGCAGCTACATGGGACAGACCTACGAGCAGTACTTC. Protein: CASSYMGQTYEQYF. The chain recombines TRBV7-9 with TRBJ2-7, with 7 bases identical to TRBD1. After removal of 4 bases from V and 2 bases from J, the junction contained 5 bases not matched to a gene. The CDR3 contains 14 residues. The germline V gene has CDR1 SEHNR and CDR2 FQNEAQ (reference sequence).

This chain joins TRBV7-9 and TRBJ2-1, with TRBD1 as a possible D gene (5 bases). With 8 bases removed from V and 9 bases from J, the gap between germline ends came to 23 bases. The CDR3 covers 15 residues. Per germline, CDR1 SEHNR and CDR2 FQNEAQ (reference sequence). CDR3 nucleotide sequence: TGTGCCAGCTCAGGGAAGGGTCTAAGTGGTACTGAGCAGTTCTTC. It translates to CASSGKGLSGTEQFF.